This entry lists 2 T cell receptor beta chains sequenced from one sample in a study of cytomegalovirus exposure and HLA in healthy donors. In the PCR, 60 Vbeta and 13 Jbeta primers were used. The repertoire was sequenced with immunoSEQ multiplex PCR; TCRdb's copy has only in-frame clones and lacks some. The sample yields over 110,000 clones, about 79% seen once. Source material: PBMCs. These receptor sequences come from a male donor in good health and CMV-seronegative.

J is TRBJ1-2 and V is TRBV2; D remains unclear. This CDR3 contains 14 residues. The ends were cut back, 1 base at V and 8 bases at J, with 14 bases in the middle. Germline values: CDR1 SNHLY, CDR2 FYNNEI. CDR3 DNA: TGTGCCAGCAGTGAAGGGAGGAGCCAGCGGGGCTACACCTTC. Protein: CASSEGRSQRGYTF. The full variable domain, rest sourced from reference TRBV2 and TRBJ1-2, is EPEVTQTPSHQVTQMGQEVILRCVPISNHLYFYWYRQILGQKVEFLVSFYNNEISEKSEIFDDQFSVERPDGSNFTLKIRSTKLEDSAMYFCASSEGRSQRGYTFGSGTRLTVV.

The gene calls are TRBV6-4 and TRBJ2-2, with 12 nucleotides matching TRBD1. The CDR3 contains 17 residues. Losses at the gene ends were 0 bases for V and 5 bases for J; bases not matched to a gene: 4. Per germline, CDR1 MRHNA and CDR2 SNTAGT. Here the CDR3 reads CASSDSSGQGATGELFF. The CDR3 DNA follows: TGTGCCAGCAGTGACTCGTCGGGACAGGGGGCAACCGGGGAGCTGTTTTTT.